The source of this T cell receptor beta chain is a study of shared clonotypes between healthy human individuals (dated by TCRdb to 2018 to 2020). Looking at the study overall: The cohort comprised two women and a few men aged 18 to 49 years. For each donor, CD4 naive and CD4 memory were each run on three plates, CD8 naive on two plates, and CD8 memory on one plate. Between about 0.85 and 9.5 billion PBMCs per donor were obtained by leukapheresis. To estimate repertoire size and how much clonotype sharing occurs between individuals, the study deeply sequenced the blood TCR repertoires of 4 to 6 healthy adults. Different laboratories and diverse techniques were used to prepare libraries and sequence TCR repertoires, to increase sequencing depth and limit assay-specific biases.

CD8 naive samples consisted of CD45RO-negative cells that were positively selected for CCR7, yielding a CD45RA+CCR7+ population without TemRA cells. Healthy HIV-negative adults with no recently reported acute infections or vaccinations were included as donors. Only Caucasian adults living in Nashville, Tennessee, USA were represented among the donors. After blood collection by leukapheresis, PBMCs were isolated using Ficoll-Histopaque density gradient centrifugation and then cryopreserved in the vapor phase of liquid nitrogen. Analytical flow cytometry was used to check the purity and quantity of each magnetically sorted T cell population. Genomic DNA was isolated from every sorted fraction and measured by UV absorbance on a Nanodrop 2000c. On the study overall, not on this receptor specifically: Even with the large sequencing depth, rarefaction of the sorted-subset datasets indicated that sequencing was incomplete. The genetic and exposure-history diversity represented was limited by the small number of donors. Sampling was restricted to blood, and TCR repertoires in tissue are likely to differ from TCR repertoires in blood. Higher generation probabilities were observed for clonotypes shared by all four sorted-subset donors than for non-shared clonotypes. Approximately 5% of naive CD4, 3% to 3.5% of naive CD8, about 2.5% of memory CD4, and about 0.4% of memory CD8 clonotypes were shared across a handful of donors. Pairwise subsampling indicated that sequencing depth was expected to affect the degree of clonotype sharing among donors. Estimated clonotype richness was generally larger for naive than for memory subsets.

The germline V gene provides CDR1 MNHEY and CDR2 SVGAGI. Taken from cysteine to phenylalanine, the CDR3 has 13 residues. The CDR3 DNA has 39 bases and is translated from base 1. V is cut by 0 bases and J by 9 bases, and the space between the germline ends is 12 bases. Regarding this clone: This clone's antigen is unknown. Qualities for individual bases were not recorded, and no much larger clone is one base off.

Using the deep immunoSEQ assay, TCR CDR3 regions were amplified from genomic DNA by multiplex PCR. For each cell subset, the extracted genomic DNA was distributed evenly across all wells of several immunoSEQ 96-well plates, and each plate served as one replicate. For sorted subsets, each replicate PCR was loaded with 200 to 250 ng genomic DNA, equivalent to 30,000 to 35,000 T cell genomes. Purified libraries were quantified with a Qubit 3.0 fluorometer, sized on a Bioanalyzer 2100, and re-quantified with the KAPA Library Quantification kit. Every immunoSEQ 96-well plate was sequenced on a dedicated single-read 150-cycle Illumina NextSeq 550 flow cell. The original methods were these. The immunoSEQ output contained only junctional sequences without quality scores, so filtering could not match that applied to full-length reads. Sequences were annotated with PyIR, a Python wrapper for IgBLAST v1.9, and V/J genes and CDR3 were assigned using IMGT germline references. Reads were removed for weak V/J assignments (E-value above 1e-6), missing CDR3, stop codons, out-of-frame junctions, or ambiguous translated residues. A V3J clonotype was defined by an identical inferred V gene, J gene, and CDR3 amino acid sequence. The percentage overlap between two repertoires was calculated by dividing the number of shared unique clonotypes by the size of the smaller repertoire. RTK rarefaction, the Chao1 estimator, and Recon v2.1 estimates of unobserved clonotypes were used to assess repertoire richness. OLGA was used to compute generation probabilities for all TCRbeta clonotypes that the gDNA method yielded from a handful of donors. This immuneACCESS table, as held by TCRdb, lists in-frame sequences with V and J called but not all clones. Of the missing ones, under half trace to an unresolved V gene in checked studies; the others have no known cause. For V, J and clone size, that table is used; D and trimming come from the DNA. Counted in this sample were fewer than 850,000 clones; about 96% of them appeared once. The ten top clones hold under 0.25% of the sample.

This receptor was taken from a man aged 25 to 40 in good health. The sequenced sample was naive CD8+ T cells sorted from blood. The sample's cell subset or site, from its label and the paper: CD45RA+CCR7+. The chain links TRBV6-5 with TRBJ2-7; a tentative D call is TRBD2 (6 bases match). The CDR3 corresponds to CASSYSSGGLQYF. The bases are TGTGCCAGCAGTTACTCGTCCGGGGGATTGCAGTACTTC.